These T cell receptor beta chains were read from a single sample in a study of shared clonotypes between healthy human individuals. Libraries were prepared by immunoSEQ multiplex PCR; TCRdb keeps only in-frame clonotypes and omits some of them. The sample contains roughly 500,000 clones, 60% to 85% of which appear only once. What was sequenced was PBMCs. The receptors were sampled from a woman aged 40 to 50 in good health. Some clones in this sample may be carry-over from other donors' samples. CDR3s include the opening cysteine and the closing phenylalanine or tryptophan. The order of the fields is V gene, J gene, CDR3 length, clone size, D gene, CDR3 DNA, CDR3 protein. D genes are given only for firm matches. Size values are once, few and many counts, or a class for expanded clones, and some rows have none.

TRBV12-5	TRBJ2-2	14	-	-	TGTGCTAGTGGCCCCCAGAGGAGCACCGGGGAGCTGTTTTTT	CASGPQRSTGELFF
TRBV27	TRBJ2-3	15	-	TRBD2	TGTGCCAGCAGTTTAGGCGGGAGGGACACAGATACGCAGTATTTT	CASSLGGRDTDTQYF
TRBV7-8	TRBJ2-7	14	many	TRBD1	TGTGCCAGCAGCGCCCGACAGGGGAGGTACGAGCAGTACTTC	CASSARQGRYEQYF
TRBV19	TRBJ2-1	17	once	-	TGTGCCAGTAGTATTGACCGAGGGGCTCGCCACTACAATGAGCAGTTCTTC	CASSIDRGARHYNEQFF
TRBV29-1	TRBJ2-1	17	-	-	TGCAGCGTTGAAGATGGGGGCTTTCGGACTGACTACAATGAGCAGTTCTTC	CSVEDGGFRTDYNEQFF
TRBV30	TRBJ1-6	15	-	TRBD1	TGTGCCTGGGCACAGGGGGGAACACAGAATTCACCCCTCCACTTT	CAWAQGGTQNSPLHF
TRBV23-1	TRBJ2-1	18	-	TRBD1	TGCGCCAGCAGTCAAGGGACAGGGGAAGGGCTCCAAGACAATGAGCAGTTCTTC	CASSQGTGEGLQDNEQFF
TRBV28	TRBJ2-7	14	-	TRBD1	TGTGCCAGCAGTCCGCGGACAGGGGTCTACGAGCAGTACTTC	CASSPRTGVYEQYF
TRBV5-8	TRBJ2-7	13	-	TRBD1	TGTGCCAGCAGCATTACAGGGGTCGACGAGCAGTACTTC	CASSITGVDEQYF
TRBV5-1	TRBJ2-5	15	-	-	TGCGCCAGCAGCCCCGGGACCACTTACCAAGAGACCCAGTACTTC	CASSPGTTYQETQYF
TRBV15	TRBJ2-7	14	-	-	TGTGCCACCAGCATCGTAAGGGGGAGCAACGAGCAGTACTTC	CATSIVRGSNEQYF